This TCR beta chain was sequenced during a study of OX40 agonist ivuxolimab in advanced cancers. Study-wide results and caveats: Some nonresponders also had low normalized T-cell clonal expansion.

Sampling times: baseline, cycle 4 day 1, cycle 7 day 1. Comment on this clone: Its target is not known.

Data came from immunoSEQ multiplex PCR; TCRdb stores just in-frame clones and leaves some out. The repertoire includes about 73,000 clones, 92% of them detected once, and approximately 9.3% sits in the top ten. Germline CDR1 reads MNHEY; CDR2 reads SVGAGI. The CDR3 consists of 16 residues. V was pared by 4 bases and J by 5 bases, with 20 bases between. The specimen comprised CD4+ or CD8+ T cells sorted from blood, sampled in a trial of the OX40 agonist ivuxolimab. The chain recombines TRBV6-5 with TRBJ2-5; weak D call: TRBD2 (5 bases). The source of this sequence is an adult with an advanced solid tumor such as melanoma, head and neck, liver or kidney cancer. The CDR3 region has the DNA TGTGCCAGCAGTTCCGGGGTCTCGAGAATGGGGGAGACCCAGTACTTC. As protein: CASSSGVSRMGETQYF.